Shown below are 17 T cell receptor beta chains from a single sample sequenced in a study of blood T cell repertoires in COVID-19. Only in-frame clones appear in the TCRdb table, and some are missing; sequencing was by immunoSEQ multiplex PCR. The profile covers about 490,000 clones, with roughly 85% appearing a single time and more than 3% taken by the ten largest. The sample comprised peripheral blood. The receptors shown here come from a human donor in a cohort sampled during active COVID-19.

This clone was detected ten times or more. This chain connects TRBV11-2 to TRBJ2-5, with D uncertain. V lost 0 bases and J 5 bases, leaving 10 bases between the germline ends. The CDR3 loop spans 14 amino acids. Germline CDR1 SGHAT, CDR2 FQNNGV. CDR3 sequence (DNA): TGTGCCAGCAGCTTAGATCTCCAGTTGGAGACCCAGTACTTC. Amino acids: CASSLDLQLETQYF.

This chain uses TRBV19 with TRBJ1-5; D unresolved. CDR3 length: 12 residues. CDR1 LNHDA and CDR2 SQIVND come from the germline V gene (reference sequence). V lost 4 bases and J 6 bases, leaving 7 bases between the germline ends. The CDR3 region is CASSTPVQPQHF. The CDR3 nucleotides read TGTGCCAGTAGTACCCCGGTTCAGCCCCAGCATTTT.

The CDR3 here is CASSTPGRTGETQYF. CDR3 nucleotides: TGTGCCAGCAGTACCCCCGGGAGGACGGGGGAGACCCAGTACTTC. V and J are TRBV6-2 or TRBV6-3 and TRBJ2-5, with 7 bases matching TRBD2. CDR1 and CDR2 from the germline V gene are MNHEY and SVGEGT. The CDR3 covers 15 residues. V lost 5 bases, J lost 5 bases, and 11 bases stayed unmatched.

The chain couples TRBV19 to TRBJ2-1; D is possibly TRBD2 (6 bases). Germline CDR1 reads LNHDA; CDR2 reads SQIVND (reference sequence). The CDR3 is 12 residues long. The CDR3 nucleotides are TGTGCATCCGGGGGCTCCTACAATGAGCAGTTCTTC. It codes for CASGGSYNEQFF.

The V and J genes are TRBV3-1 (or the pseudogene TRBV3-2) and TRBJ2-5; the match to TRBD2 covers 12 bases. The V gene end was trimmed by 1 base and the J gene end by 5 bases; junction bases not matched to a gene: 11. CDR1 LGHDT and CDR2 YNNKEL come from the germline V gene (reference sequence). This CDR3 spans 18 amino acids. CDR3 nucleotides: TGTGCCAGCAGCCAAGGAGGACTAGCGGGGAGCGTTGGGGAGACCCAGTACTTC. Translated, it gives CASSQGGLAGSVGETQYF.

V gene TRBV2 combines with J gene TRBJ1-6; a weak D match, TRBD1 (5 bases). From germline, CDR1 is SNHLY and CDR2 FYNNEI. The CDR3 is 16 residues long. V was cut by 3 bases and J by 4 bases, with 13 bases left in between. The CDR3 loop reads CASSEAGTEYNSPLHF. The CDR3 region has the DNA TGTGCCAGCAGTGAGGCGGGGACCGAATATAATTCACCCCTCCACTTT. Full variable domain (remainder filled in from reference TRBV2 and TRBJ1-6): EPEVTQTPSHQVTQMGQEVILRCVPISNHLYFYWYRQILGQKVEFLVSFYNNEISEKSEIFDDQFSVERPDGSNFTLKIRSTKLEDSAMYFCASSEAGTEYNSPLHFGNGTRLTVT.

CDR3 loop: CASRLEGTSGTYNEQFF. In DNA, the CDR3 is TGTGCAAGTCGCTTAGAGGGAACTAGCGGGACTTACAATGAGCAGTTCTTC. The genes are TRBV12-2 and TRBJ2-1; the table's D gene call, TRBD2, was not cross checked with the DNA. TRBV12-2 is described as a pseudogene. The CDR3 has 17 amino acids.

The chain recombines TRBV4-1 with TRBJ1-2; 8 bases line up with TRBD1. The junction had 9 bases not matched to a gene; V was cut back by 5 bases and J by 13 bases. Germline V lookup: CDR1 MGHRA, CDR2 YSYEKL. The CDR3 length is 12 residues. CDR3 nucleotides: TGCGCCAGCAGCATGGGACAGGCTATTATCACCTTC. Encoded protein: CASSMGQAIITF.

This clone was observed once. The V and J genes are TRBV18 and TRBJ2-7; D may be TRBD2 (6 bases). V dropped 3 bases and J dropped 6 bases, with 21 bases sitting between them. The germline CDR1 and CDR2 sequences are KGHSH and LQKENI. This CDR3 spans 16 amino acids. CDR3 nucleotide sequence: TGTGCCAGCTCACCGCAAACCCTCGGGAGTCCGGGCGAGCAGTACTTC. It codes for CASSPQTLGSPGEQYF.

This clone was observed a handful of times. This rearrangement joins TRBV24-1 to TRBJ2-1, with 8 positions matching TRBD1. J lost 5 bases, V lost 9 bases, and 5 bases had no gene match. This CDR3 is 13 amino acids long. Germline V gives CDR1 KGHDR, CDR2 SFDVKD. CDR3 in amino acids: CATARTGNNEQFF. Here the CDR3 DNA reads TGTGCCACCGCTCGGACAGGGAACAATGAGCAGTTCTTC.

The rearrangement joins TRBV15 to TRBJ1-5, with D possibly matching TRBD1 (5 bases). The germline V gene encodes CDR1 LNHNV and CDR2 YYDKDF (reference sequence). This CDR3 region has 14 residues. V lost 1 base, J lost 7 bases, and 11 bases lay in between. CDR3 sequence reads: CATSRGAGDQPQHF. The CDR3 DNA follows: TGTGCCACCAGCAGAGGGGCGGGGGACCAGCCCCAGCATTTT.

The chain joins TRBV6-5 to TRBJ2-1, with 9 nucleotides matching TRBD1. The CDR3 is 12 amino acids. J was trimmed by 12 bases and V by 5 bases; bases with no gene match: 5. CDR1 MNHEY and CDR2 SVGAGI come from the germline V gene. The CDR3 DNA reads as TGTGCCAGCAGTCTTGGGACAGGGCCGCAGTTCTTC. Translating it yields CASSLGTGPQFF.

This clone was seen just once. The rearrangement joins TRBV2 to TRBJ2-7; TRBD2 is a possible D gene (5 bases). Germline CDR1 is SNHLY and CDR2 is FYNNEI. There are 12 residues in the CDR3. Trimming took 7 bases from V and 1 from J, leaving 8 bases between them. CDR3 in amino acids: CASIEGSYEQYF. The CDR3 DNA follows: TGTGCCAGCATCGAGGGATCCTACGAGCAGTACTTC.

This clone was seen only a few times. The gene calls are TRBV6-2 or TRBV6-3 and TRBJ2-7, with 7 bases matching TRBD2. The CDR3 has 15 residues. Germline V gene lookup returns CDR1 MNHEY and CDR2 SVGEGT. The V segment lost 0 bases and the J segment 3 bases; nucleotides outside the gene matches: 5. For the CDR3, the DNA is TGTGCCAGCAGTTACTCGTCGCGGGAGAACTACGAGCAGTACTTC. Protein sequence: CASSYSSRENYEQYF.

The chain is built from TRBV19 and TRBJ1-1; D unclear. The CDR3 contains 14 residues. Trimming removed 1 base from V and 5 bases from J, with 11 bases in between. Germline CDR1 LNHDA, CDR2 SQIVND (reference sequence). CDR3 DNA sequence: TGTGCCAGTAGTATAGGTGGACTGGGGACTGAAGCTTTCTTT. Amino acid sequence: CASSIGGLGTEAFF.

The CDR3 region has the DNA TGTGCCAGCAGCACCGACAGATTTACCTACAATGAGCAGTTCTTC. It specifies CASSTDRFTYNEQFF. The V call is TRBV5-5, the J call TRBJ2-1; D possibly corresponds to TRBD1 (5 bases). Germline assignment: CDR1 SGHKS and CDR2 YYEKEE (reference sequence). This CDR3 has 15 residues. V lost 4 bases to trimming and J lost 2 bases, with 13 bases between them.

V is TRBV5-1 and J is TRBJ2-5, with 7 positions matching TRBD1. From germline, CDR1 is SGHRS and CDR2 YFSETQ. The CDR3 covers 14 residues. V was pared by 4 bases and J by 5 bases, with 8 bases of the junction left unmatched. CDR3 amino acids: CASSPLTGDETQYF. DNA of the CDR3: TGCGCCAGCAGCCCATTAACAGGGGACGAGACCCAGTACTTC.